Sequencing of this T cell receptor (beta chain) was carried out in a study of CD8 T cells in ankylosing spondylitis. One entry per CDR3 protein results from TCRdb running MiXCR on the 5' RACE reads. The table has about 240,000 distinct CDR3 sequences, around 7.8% seen once; the top ten hold nearly 7%. This clonotype came up many times. Per the germline V gene, CDR1 is SGHVS and CDR2 is FQNEAQ. There are 17 residues in the CDR3. The ends lost 3 bases at V and 1 base at J; junction bases unmatched: 11. This chain connects TRBV7-8 to TRBJ1-2; 7 bases match TRBD1. The clonotype originates from a male donor with ankylosing spondylitis or in good health (not recorded which). The specimen was blood, either unsorted or a sorted T cell fraction (not recorded which). The CDR3 here is CASSFPGQLNNNYGYTF. CDR3 bases: TGTGCCAGCAGCTTCCCGGGACAGCTAAATAATAACTATGGCTACACCTTC.